This T cell receptor (beta chain) is from a study of immune evolution from preneoplasia to lung adenocarcinoma. In the case of this clone: Its antigen is unknown.

The CDR3 contains 14 residues. Looked up from germline, CDR1 is LGHNT and CDR2 is FRNRAP. H&E slides confirmed each diagnosis, reviewed by two pathologists independently. Findings and caveats of the study: Normal lung had the highest top T cell clone frequencies. Later-stage lesions seemingly showed higher T cell density and diversity than normal lung.

Repertoires were generated with immunoSEQ multiplex PCR, while TCRdb's copy carries only in-frame clones and drops some. The data contain thousands of clones, 70% to 85% of them singletons. The chain combines TRBV12-5 with TRBJ2-5; D remains ambiguous. The J call may be mistaken, given a closer DNA end match to TRBJ2-7. Sequencing was done on a sample of FFPE invasive lung adenocarcinoma tissue. This clonotype was sampled from a person aged 50-70 years with lung adenocarcinoma. CDR3 nucleotides: TGTGCTAGTGGTTTGGCAAGAGACGGGTGCGAGCAGTACTTC. Translated, it gives CASGLARDGCEQYF.